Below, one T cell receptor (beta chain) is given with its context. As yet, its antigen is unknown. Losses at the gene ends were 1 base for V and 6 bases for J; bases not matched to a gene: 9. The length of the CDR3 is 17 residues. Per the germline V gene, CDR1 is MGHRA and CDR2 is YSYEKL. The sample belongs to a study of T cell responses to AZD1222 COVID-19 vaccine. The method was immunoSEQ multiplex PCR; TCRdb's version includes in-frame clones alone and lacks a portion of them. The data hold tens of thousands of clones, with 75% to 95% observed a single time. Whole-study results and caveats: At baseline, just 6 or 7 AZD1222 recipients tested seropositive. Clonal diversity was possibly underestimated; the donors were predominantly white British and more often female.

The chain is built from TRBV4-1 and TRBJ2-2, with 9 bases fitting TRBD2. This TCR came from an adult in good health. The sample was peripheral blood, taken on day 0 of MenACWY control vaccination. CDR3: CASSQVVAGGPAGELFF. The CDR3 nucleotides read TGCGCCAGCAGCCAAGTTGTGGCGGGAGGGCCTGCCGGGGAGCTGTTTTTT.